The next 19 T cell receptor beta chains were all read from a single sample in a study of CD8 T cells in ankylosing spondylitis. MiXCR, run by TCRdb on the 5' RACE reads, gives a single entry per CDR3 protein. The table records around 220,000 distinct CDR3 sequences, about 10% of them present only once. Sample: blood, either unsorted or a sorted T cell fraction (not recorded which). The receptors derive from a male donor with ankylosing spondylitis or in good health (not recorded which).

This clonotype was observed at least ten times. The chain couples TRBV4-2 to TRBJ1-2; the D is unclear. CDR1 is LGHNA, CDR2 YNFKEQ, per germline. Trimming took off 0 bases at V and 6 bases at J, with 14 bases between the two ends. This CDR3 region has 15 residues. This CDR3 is CASSQETVPTNGYTF. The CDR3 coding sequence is TGTGCCAGCAGCCAAGAGACCGTCCCGACGAATGGCTACACCTTC.

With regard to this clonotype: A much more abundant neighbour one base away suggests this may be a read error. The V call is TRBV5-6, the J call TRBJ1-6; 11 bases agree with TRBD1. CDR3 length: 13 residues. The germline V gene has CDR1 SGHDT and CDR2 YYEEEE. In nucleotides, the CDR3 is TGTACCAGCACCAGGACAGGGGGCTCACCCCTCCACTTT. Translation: CTSTRTGGSPLHF.

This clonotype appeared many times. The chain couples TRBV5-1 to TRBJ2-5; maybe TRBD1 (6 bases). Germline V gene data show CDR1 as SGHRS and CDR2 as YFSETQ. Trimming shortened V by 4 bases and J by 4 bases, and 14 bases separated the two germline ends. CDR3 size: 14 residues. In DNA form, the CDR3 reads TGCGCCAGCAGCCTATTACAGGGTGGAGAGACCCAGTACTTC. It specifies CASSLLQGGETQYF.

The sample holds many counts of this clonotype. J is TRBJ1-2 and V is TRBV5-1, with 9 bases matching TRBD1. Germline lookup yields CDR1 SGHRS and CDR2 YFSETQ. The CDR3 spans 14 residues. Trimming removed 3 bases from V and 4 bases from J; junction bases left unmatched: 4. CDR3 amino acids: CASSWDRALYGYTF. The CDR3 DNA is TGCGCCAGCAGCTGGGACAGGGCCCTCTATGGCTACACCTTC.

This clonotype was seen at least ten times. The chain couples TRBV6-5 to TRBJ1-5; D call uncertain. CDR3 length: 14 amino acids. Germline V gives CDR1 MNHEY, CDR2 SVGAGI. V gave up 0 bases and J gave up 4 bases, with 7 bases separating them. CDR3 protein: CASSYSSGNQPQHF. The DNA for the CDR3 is TGTGCCAGCAGTTACTCTAGCGGGAATCAGCCCCAGCATTTT.

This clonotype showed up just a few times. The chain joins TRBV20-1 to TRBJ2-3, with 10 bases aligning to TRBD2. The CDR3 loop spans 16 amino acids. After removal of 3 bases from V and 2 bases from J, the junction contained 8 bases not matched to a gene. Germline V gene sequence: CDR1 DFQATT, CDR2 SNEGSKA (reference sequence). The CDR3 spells CSASETSGWNTDTQYF. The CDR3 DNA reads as TGCAGTGCTAGTGAGACTAGCGGGTGGAACACAGATACGCAGTATTTT.

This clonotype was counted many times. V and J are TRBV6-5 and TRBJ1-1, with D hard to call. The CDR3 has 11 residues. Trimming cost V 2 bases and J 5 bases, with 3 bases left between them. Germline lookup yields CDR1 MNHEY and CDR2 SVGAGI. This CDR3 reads CASSYGTEAFF. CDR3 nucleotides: TGTGCCAGCAGTTACGGTACTGAAGCTTTCTTT.

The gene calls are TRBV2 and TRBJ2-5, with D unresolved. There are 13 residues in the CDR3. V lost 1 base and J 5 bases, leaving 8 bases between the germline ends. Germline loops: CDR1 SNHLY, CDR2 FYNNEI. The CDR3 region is CASSEGYSETQYF. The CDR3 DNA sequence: TGTGCCAGCAGTGAAGGGTACTCGGAGACCCAGTACTTC.

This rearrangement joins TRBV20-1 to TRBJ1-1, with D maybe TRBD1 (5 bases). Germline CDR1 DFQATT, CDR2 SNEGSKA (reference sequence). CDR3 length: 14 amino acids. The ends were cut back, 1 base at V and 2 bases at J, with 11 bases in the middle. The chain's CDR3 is CSARVARVNTEAFF. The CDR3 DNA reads TGCAGTGCTAGAGTAGCCAGGGTCAACACTGAAGCTTTCTTT.

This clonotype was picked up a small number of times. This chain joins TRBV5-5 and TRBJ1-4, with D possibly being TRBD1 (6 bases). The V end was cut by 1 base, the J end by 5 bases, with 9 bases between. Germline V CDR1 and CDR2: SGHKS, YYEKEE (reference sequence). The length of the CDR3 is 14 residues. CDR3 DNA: TGTGCCAGCAGCTTGTCAGGGACAAATGAAAAACTGTTTTTT. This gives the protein CASSLSGTNEKLFF. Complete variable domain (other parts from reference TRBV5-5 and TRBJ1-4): DAGVTQSPTHLIKTRGQQVTLRCSPISGHKSVSWYQQVLGQGPQFIFQYYEKEERGRGNFPDRFSARQFPNYSSELNVNALLLGDSALYLCASSLSGTNEKLFFGSGTQLSVL.

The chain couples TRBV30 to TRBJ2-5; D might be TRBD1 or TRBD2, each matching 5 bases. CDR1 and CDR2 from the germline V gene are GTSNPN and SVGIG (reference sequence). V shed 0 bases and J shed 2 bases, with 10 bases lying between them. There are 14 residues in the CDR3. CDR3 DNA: TGTGCCTGGAGTGTACGGGGCGGACAAGAGACCCAGTACTTC. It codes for CAWSVRGGQETQYF.

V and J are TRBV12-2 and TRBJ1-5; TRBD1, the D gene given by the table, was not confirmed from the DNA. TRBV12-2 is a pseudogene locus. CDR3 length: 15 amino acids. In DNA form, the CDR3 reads TGTGCAAGTCAAGGACAGCTTTATAGCAATCAGCCCCAGCATTTT. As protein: CASQGQLYSNQPQHF.

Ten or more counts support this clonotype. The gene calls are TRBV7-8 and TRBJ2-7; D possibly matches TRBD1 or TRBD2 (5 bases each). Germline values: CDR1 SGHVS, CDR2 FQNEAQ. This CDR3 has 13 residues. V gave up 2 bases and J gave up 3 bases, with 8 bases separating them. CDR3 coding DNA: TGTGCCAGCAGCTTACGGGGCCTCTACGAGCAGTACTTC. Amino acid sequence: CASSLRGLYEQYF.

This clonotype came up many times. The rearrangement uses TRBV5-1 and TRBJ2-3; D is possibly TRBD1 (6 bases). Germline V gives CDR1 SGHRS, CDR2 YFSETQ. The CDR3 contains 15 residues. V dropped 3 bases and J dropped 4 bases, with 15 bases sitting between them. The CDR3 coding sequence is TGCGCCAGCAGCTCGACAGGTCTTCCCTCAGATACGCAGTATTTT. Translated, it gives CASSSTGLPSDTQYF.

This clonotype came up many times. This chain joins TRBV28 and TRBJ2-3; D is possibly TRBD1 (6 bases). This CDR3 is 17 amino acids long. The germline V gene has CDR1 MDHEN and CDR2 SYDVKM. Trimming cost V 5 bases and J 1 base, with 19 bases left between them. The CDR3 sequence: CASSPPGHPQGTDTQYF. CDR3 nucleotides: TGTGCCAGCAGTCCCCCGGGACACCCACAGGGCACAGATACGCAGTATTTT. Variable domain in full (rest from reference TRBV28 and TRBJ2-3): DVKVTQSSRYLVKRTGEKVFLECVQDMDHENMFWYRQDPGLGLRLIYFSYDVKMKEKGDIPEGYSVSREKKERFSLILESASTNQTSMYLCASSPPGHPQGTDTQYFGPGTRLTVL.

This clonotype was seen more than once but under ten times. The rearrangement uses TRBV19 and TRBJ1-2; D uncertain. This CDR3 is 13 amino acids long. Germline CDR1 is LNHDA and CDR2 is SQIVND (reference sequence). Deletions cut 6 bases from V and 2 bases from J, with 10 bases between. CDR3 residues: CASRRGGNYGYTF. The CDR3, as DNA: TGTGCCAGTAGGCGCGGCGGCAACTATGGCTACACCTTC.

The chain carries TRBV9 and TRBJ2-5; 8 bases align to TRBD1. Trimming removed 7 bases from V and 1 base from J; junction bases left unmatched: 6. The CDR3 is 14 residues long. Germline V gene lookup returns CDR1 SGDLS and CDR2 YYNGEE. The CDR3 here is CASGPGGSQETQYF. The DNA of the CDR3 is TGTGCCAGCGGGCCAGGGGGCTCCCAAGAGACCCAGTACTTC.

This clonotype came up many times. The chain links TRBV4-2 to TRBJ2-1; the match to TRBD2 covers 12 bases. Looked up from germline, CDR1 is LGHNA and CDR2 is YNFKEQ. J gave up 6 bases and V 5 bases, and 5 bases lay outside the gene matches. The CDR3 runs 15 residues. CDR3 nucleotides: TGTGCCAGCAGCACAACTAGCGGGGGGCTCAATGAGCAGTTCTTC. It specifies CASSTTSGGLNEQFF.

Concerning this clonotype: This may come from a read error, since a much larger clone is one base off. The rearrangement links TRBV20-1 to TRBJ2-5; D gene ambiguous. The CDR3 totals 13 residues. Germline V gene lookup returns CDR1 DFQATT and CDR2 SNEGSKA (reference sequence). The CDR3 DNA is TGCAGTCCTAGAGAAGGTTATCAAGAGACCCAGTACTTC. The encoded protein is CSPREGYQETQYF.